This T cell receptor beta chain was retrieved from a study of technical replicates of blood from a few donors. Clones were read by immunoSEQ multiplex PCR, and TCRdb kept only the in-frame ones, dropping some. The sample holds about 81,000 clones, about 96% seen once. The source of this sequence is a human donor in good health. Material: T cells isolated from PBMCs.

CDR3 region: CASSPTGQGTEAFF. Here the CDR3 DNA reads TGCGCCAGCAGCCCAACCGGACAGGGGACTGAAGCTTTCTTT. The V gene is TRBV5-1, the J gene TRBJ1-1; 9 bases fit TRBD1. The V gene end was trimmed by 4 bases and the J gene end by 5 bases; junction bases not matched to a gene: 6. This CDR3 is built from 14 residues. Germline V CDR1 and CDR2: SGHRS, YFSETQ.